This T cell receptor beta chain was profiled in a study of blood T cell repertoires in COVID-19. For the study at large: Spain, Italy and the United States supplied samples that represented acute and convalescent COVID-19. Sources were T cells, B-cell-depleted T cells, or PBMCs; the material itself was cDNA or gDNA.

The CDR3 has 15 amino acids. Germline assignment: CDR1 SGHKS and CDR2 YYEKEE (reference sequence). V gave up 4 bases and J gave up 4 bases; unmatched junction bases: 8. As originally analysed: Estimation of nucleated cell counts relied on the amplification of reference gene primers. The assay was immunoSEQ multiplex PCR, and TCRdb's table has in-frame clones only and misses some. V, J and clone size reflect that table, while D and trimming were determined from the DNA. The repertoire consists of under 250,000 clones, with 84% occurring once and the leading ten covering about 1.5%. This rearrangement joins TRBV5-5 to TRBJ1-2, with 9 bases fitting TRBD1. Input material: peripheral blood. The receptor was isolated from a woman in her 40s who had recovered from COVID-19. This chain's CDR3 is CASSPGRDRVYGYTF. CDR3 DNA sequence: TGTGCCAGCAGCCCTGGAAGGGACAGGGTCTATGGCTACACCTTC.